The 25 T cell receptor beta chains below all came from one sample that was sequenced in a study of T-cell memory formation after mild COVID-19. One entry per CDR3 protein, called by TCRdb with MiXCR from the 5' RACE reads. The repertoire holds 250,000 to 300,000 distinct CDR3 sequences, roughly 15% seen once, with roughly 23% in the top ten. Sequencing was done on a sample of PBMCs or a T cell subset sorted from them (not recorded which). The receptors here all came from a man between 18 and 29 years old who had mild COVID-19 (a few samples of this study predate the infection). Cell type and time point are not known.

This clonotype was observed at least ten times. The genes are TRBV7-2 and TRBJ2-4, with TRBD1 identical over 8 bases. From germline, CDR1 is SGHTA and CDR2 FQGNSA. V was clipped by 0 bases and J by 0 bases; unmatched bases: 1. The CDR3 runs 16 residues. The CDR3 region is CASSLAGQGAKNIQYF. The CDR3 DNA follows: TGTGCCAGCAGCTTAGCAGGACAGGGAGCCAAAAACATTCAGTACTTC.

This clonotype was counted a few times. The chain links TRBV11-2 to TRBJ1-1, with no clear D. Between the trimmed V and J ends, which lost 2 bases and 2 bases, there was a span of 15 bases. Germline-derived CDR1 and CDR2 are SGHAT and FQNNGV. The CDR3 is made up of 16 amino acids. The DNA of the CDR3 is TGTGCCAGCAGCTTAACGGCGGATCACCTAAACACTGAAGCTTTCTTT. Translating it yields CASSLTADHLNTEAFF.

V usage is TRBV7-8 and J usage is TRBJ2-1, with 9 positions matching TRBD1. The germline gives CDR1 SGHVS, CDR2 FQNEAQ. The ends lost 1 base at V and 2 bases at J; junction bases unmatched: 3. The CDR3 spans 16 residues. CDR3 amino acids: CASSLERQGAYNEQFF. The CDR3 DNA follows: TGTGCCAGCAGCTTAGAACGACAGGGGGCCTACAATGAGCAGTTCTTC.

V gene TRBV6-2 or TRBV6-3 combines with J gene TRBJ1-5; D is unresolved. Germline CDR1 reads MNHEY; CDR2 reads SVGEGT. The ends were cut back, 4 bases at V and 12 bases at J, with 13 bases in the middle. The CDR3 runs 12 residues. The CDR3 protein is CASSWEDGFQHF. CDR3 in DNA: TGTGCCAGCAGTTGGGAAGACGGCTTCCAGCATTTT.

This chain joins TRBV6-5 and TRBJ1-6; no definite D call. CDR3 size: 13 residues. V dropped 0 bases and J dropped 11 bases, with 8 bases sitting between them. CDR1 is MNHEY, CDR2 SVGAGI, per germline. DNA of the CDR3: TGTGCCAGCAGTTACTCGATTGGACCACCCCTCCACTTT. Its protein product is CASSYSIGPPLHF.

V usage is TRBV21-1 and J usage is TRBJ1-2. TRBV21-1 is reported as a pseudogene. The CDR3 is made up of 15 amino acids. CDR3 in DNA: TGTGCCAGCAGCAAAGGGGGAGTAGAAGGGCCCGGCTACACCTTC. Protein sequence: CASSKGGVEGPGYTF.

This clonotype was found a few times. The V call is TRBV10-3, the J call TRBJ1-5; perhaps TRBD1 as D (5 bases). The length of the CDR3 is 13 residues. Trimming removed 3 bases from V and 6 bases from J, with 9 bases in between. Germline V gene data show CDR1 as ENHRY and CDR2 as SYGVKD. The CDR3 sequence is CAISDGGGQPQHF. The CDR3 DNA is TGTGCCATCAGTGATGGCGGGGGTCAGCCCCAGCATTTT.

The sample holds many counts of this clonotype. The V gene is TRBV12-3 or TRBV12-4, the J gene TRBJ2-1; 8 positions agree with TRBD2. This CDR3 region has 14 residues. With 5 bases clipped from V and 6 bases from J, the junction kept 6 bases outside the gene matches. As DNA, the CDR3 is TGTGCCAGCAGTCCGGGGGGGTCCGGCAATGAGCAGTTCTTC. Residues: CASSPGGSGNEQFF.

This clonotype was seen just once. The rearrangement uses TRBV7-6 and TRBJ2-3; 10 positions match TRBD2. The CDR3 totals 15 residues. The germline V gene encodes CDR1 SGHVS and CDR2 FNYEAQ. Losses at the gene ends were 2 bases for V and 4 bases for J; bases not matched to a gene: 3. CDR3 sequence reads: CASSLSGGAADTQYF. As DNA, the CDR3 is TGTGCCAGCAGCTTAAGCGGGGGGGCTGCAGATACGCAGTATTTT.

The chain carries TRBV7-2 and TRBJ2-5; 12 bases are a match to TRBD2. Germline V gene data show CDR1 as SGHTA and CDR2 as FQGNSA. This CDR3 has 19 residues. The V segment lost 0 bases and the J segment 2 bases; nucleotides outside the gene matches: 10. DNA for the CDR3: TGTGCCAGCAGCTTAGCGTTCCGGCTAGCGGGGGGGAGGCAAGAGACCCAGTACTTC. It translates to CASSLAFRLAGGRQETQYF.

In its sample, this clonotype was seen a few times. The genes are TRBV11-1 and TRBJ2-1; TRBD2 agrees at 8 bases. CDR1 is SGHAT and CDR2 is FQDESV in the germline V gene (reference sequence). V lost 4 bases, J lost 7 bases, and 9 bases stayed unmatched. The CDR3 totals 15 residues. CDR3 amino acids: CASSSTGTSANEQFF. The CDR3 DNA sequence: TGTGCCAGCAGCTCTACCGGGACTAGTGCTAATGAGCAGTTCTTC.

Only a few counts were recorded for this clonotype. This chain joins TRBV27 and TRBJ2-7; D is possibly TRBD1 or TRBD2 (6 bases each). This CDR3 contains 14 residues. Deletions cut 5 bases from V and 9 bases from J, with 20 bases between. Germline values: CDR1 MNHEY, CDR2 SMNVEV (reference sequence). The CDR3 DNA is TGTGCCAGCAGTCCGGGGGTAGGGGGAAGCGGGCAGTACTTC. Translation gives CASSPGVGGSGQYF.

This clonotype was seen more than once but under ten times. The gene calls are TRBV20-1 and TRBJ1-1, with D possibly TRBD1 on 6 matching bases. The CDR3 is 12 residues long. Germline CDR1 is DFQATT and CDR2 is SNEGSKA (reference sequence). Trimming cost V 2 bases and J 4 bases, with 8 bases left between them. CDR3 residues: CSARQGSTEAFF. Here the CDR3 DNA reads TGCAGTGCTAGACAGGGGAGCACTGAAGCTTTCTTT.

With regard to this clonotype: The germline gene is not matched at one end of the junction; a read error may be the cause. This chain joins TRBV2 and TRBJ2-3; 7 bases match TRBD2. Germline CDR1 and CDR2: SNHLY and FYNNEI. There are 18 residues in the CDR3. The CDR3 DNA follows: TGTGCAAGCAGTCTAAGCGGGGAGGCCTTCTGGGGCACAGATACGCAGTATTTT. Its protein is CASSLSGEAFWGTDTQYF.

This clonotype was detected only a few times. The chain employs TRBV5-1 and TRBJ2-3; no clear D. CDR1 and CDR2 (germline): SGHRS, YFSETQ. The CDR3 covers 12 residues. The V end was cut by 4 bases, the J end by 2 bases, with 5 bases between. The CDR3 is CASSTTTDTQYF. For the CDR3, the DNA is TGCGCCAGCAGCACAACCACAGATACGCAGTATTTT.

The chain couples TRBV5-1 to TRBJ1-2; tentative D call: TRBD1 (6 bases). This CDR3 spans 15 amino acids. V was shortened by 2 bases and J by 10 bases, with 21 bases between the two germline ends. Germline V gene data show CDR1 as SGHRS and CDR2 as YFSETQ. CDR3 loop: CASSLEEPPGADYTF. The CDR3 coding sequence is TGCGCCAGCAGCTTAGAAGAACCTCCAGGGGCCGACTACACCTTC.

This chain connects TRBV7-3 to TRBJ2-7, with D maybe TRBD1 (6 bases). This CDR3 region has 13 residues. The V gene's germline CDR1 is SGHTA and CDR2 FQGTGA. The germline V and J ends were trimmed by 4 bases and 7 bases, with 14 bases remaining between them. CDR3 sequence: CASSSQRGGEQYF. The DNA for the CDR3 is TGTGCCAGCAGCTCCCAGAGAGGGGGTGAGCAGTACTTC.

J is TRBJ1-2 and V is TRBV20-1; D is uncertain. From germline, CDR1 is DFQATT and CDR2 SNEGSKA (reference sequence). This CDR3 has 10 amino acids. V was clipped by 6 bases and J by 2 bases, with 4 bases between them. CDR3 bases: TGCAGTGCCAGAAACTATGGCTACACCTTC. Its translation is CSARNYGYTF.

In this sample, this clonotype turned up a few times. The V and J genes are TRBV5-1 and TRBJ2-1, with 8 bases lining up with TRBD1. Germline V lookup: CDR1 SGHRS, CDR2 YFSETQ. V was pared by 3 bases and J by 9 bases, with 2 bases of the junction left unmatched. This CDR3 has 12 amino acids. This CDR3 is CASSWTGSEQFF. The CDR3 bases are TGCGCCAGCAGCTGGACAGGGTCTGAGCAGTTCTTC.

This clonotype was detected only a few times. This rearrangement joins TRBV28 to TRBJ2-5; TRBD2 aligns across 11 bases. The germline gives CDR1 MDHEN, CDR2 SYDVKM. Germline trimming cut 4 bases from V and 5 bases from J; bases unmatched to any gene: 12. The CDR3 runs 17 residues. The CDR3 loop is CASSSGLAGPTGETQYF. CDR3 sequence (DNA): TGTGCCAGCAGTTCTGGACTAGCGGGTCCTACGGGGGAGACCCAGTACTTC.

This rearrangement joins TRBV4-1 to TRBJ2-3; 10 bases fit TRBD2. CDR1 MGHRA and CDR2 YSYEKL come from the germline V gene. V lost 1 base, J lost 2 bases, and 9 bases stayed unmatched. This CDR3 has 18 amino acids. Here the CDR3 DNA reads TGCGCCAGCAGCCAAGCTCTACTAGCGGGGACATCCACAGATACGCAGTATTTT. It codes for CASSQALLAGTSTDTQYF.

The chain combines TRBV6-6 with TRBJ2-2; D ambiguous. V was clipped by 5 bases and J by 4 bases, with 8 bases between them. This CDR3 spans 13 amino acids. CDR1 is MNHNY and CDR2 is SVGAGI in the germline V gene (reference sequence). The CDR3 protein is CASSPLPTGELFF. In DNA, the CDR3 is TGTGCCAGCAGTCCCCTGCCCACCGGGGAGCTGTTTTTT.

This clonotype was counted a few times. The V gene is TRBV5-1, the J gene TRBJ2-1, with TRBD2 matching 12 bases. The junction had 11 bases not matched to a gene; V was cut back by 4 bases and J by 0 bases. The CDR3 length is 19 residues. Germline V CDR1 and CDR2: SGHRS, YFSETQ. This chain's CDR3 is CASSLWTSGTPSSYNEQFF. CDR3 in DNA: TGCGCCAGCAGCCTATGGACTAGCGGGACCCCGAGCTCCTACAATGAGCAGTTCTTC.

This chain joins TRBV27 and TRBJ1-4, with D uncertain. The CDR3 is 13 amino acids. Looked up from germline, CDR1 is MNHEY and CDR2 is SMNVEV (reference sequence). V gave up 4 bases and J gave up 3 bases, with 6 bases separating them. The CDR3 reads CASSSRPNEKLFF. The CDR3 bases are TGTGCCAGCAGTTCCCGGCCTAATGAAAAACTGTTTTTT.

The table lists this clonotype with a few counts. The chain joins TRBV9 to TRBJ2-1, with a possible D match to TRBD2 (7 bases). This CDR3 is built from 15 residues. V was pared by 0 bases and J by 6 bases, with 13 bases between. CDR1 and CDR2 (germline): SGDLS, YYNGEE. As DNA, the CDR3 is TGTGCCAGCAGCGTAGGCGGGGGACACTTCAATGAGCAGTTCTTC. Protein product: CASSVGGGHFNEQFF.